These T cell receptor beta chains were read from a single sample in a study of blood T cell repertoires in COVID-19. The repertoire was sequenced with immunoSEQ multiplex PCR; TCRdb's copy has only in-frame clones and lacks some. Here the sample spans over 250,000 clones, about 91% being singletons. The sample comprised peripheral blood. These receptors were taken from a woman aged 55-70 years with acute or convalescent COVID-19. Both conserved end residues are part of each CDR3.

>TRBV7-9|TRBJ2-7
CASSSEGTRISYEQYF
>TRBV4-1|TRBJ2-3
CASSRLGQAKDTQYF
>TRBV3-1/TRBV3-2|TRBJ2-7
CASSQEVGTLREQYF
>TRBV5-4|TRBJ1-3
CASSFPQGNSGNTIYF
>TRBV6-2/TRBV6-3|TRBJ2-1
CASSYSIAGGTYNEQFF
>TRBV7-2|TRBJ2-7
CASSPRWQGVYEQYF
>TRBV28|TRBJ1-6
CASSFPDRASPLHF
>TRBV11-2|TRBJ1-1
CASSLTAGNTEAFF
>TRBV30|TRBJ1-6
CAWSSQGAKSPLHF
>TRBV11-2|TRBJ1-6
CASSPLGRTNSPLHF
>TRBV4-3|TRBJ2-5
CASSQDRASVQWVQETQYF
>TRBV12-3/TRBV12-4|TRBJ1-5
CASTLQGSQPQHF
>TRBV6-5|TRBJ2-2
CASSYAAGSGELFF
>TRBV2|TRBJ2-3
CASSVGTGSTDTQYF
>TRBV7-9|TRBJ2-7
CASSHRGGRTGVADYEQYF
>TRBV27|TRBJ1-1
CASRETGIKTEAFF
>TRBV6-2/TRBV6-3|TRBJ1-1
CASSGGGGTEAFF
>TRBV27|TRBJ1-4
CASSLYTGSRNEKLFF
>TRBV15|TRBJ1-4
CATSPGPGGEKLFF
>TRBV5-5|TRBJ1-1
CASSHATGIWTEAFF
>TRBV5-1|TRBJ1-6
CASRPFFGSYNSPLHF
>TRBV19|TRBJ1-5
CASRAPSNQPQHF
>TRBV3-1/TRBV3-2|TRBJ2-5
CASSRRQETQYF
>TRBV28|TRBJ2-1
CASSLVETLYNEQFF
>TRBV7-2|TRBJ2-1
CASSPQTSGINEQFF
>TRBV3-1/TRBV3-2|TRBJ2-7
CASSQGGGGTYEQYF
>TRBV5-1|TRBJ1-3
CARSLTGGARSSGNTIYF
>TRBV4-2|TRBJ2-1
CASSSGTSGRASSYNEQFF
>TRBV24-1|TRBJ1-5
CATSDPGTGGNQPQHF
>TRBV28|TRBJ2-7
CAIGQGSSYEQYF
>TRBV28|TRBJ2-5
CASSSTSGSETQYF
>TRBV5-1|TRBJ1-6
CASSSRTVNSPLHF
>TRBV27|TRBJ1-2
CASSSTGGRDGGYTF
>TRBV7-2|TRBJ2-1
CASSLGGGGAGEQFF
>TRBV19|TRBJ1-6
CASSIGQPLNSPLHF
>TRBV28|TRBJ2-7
CASSPPGGVYEQYF
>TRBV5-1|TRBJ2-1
CASSAAGQGSYNEQFF
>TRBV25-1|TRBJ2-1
CASSERVVRYNEQFF
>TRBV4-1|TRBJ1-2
CASSQETVGNYGYTF
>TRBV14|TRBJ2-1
CASSLLWAGYTIRVQFF
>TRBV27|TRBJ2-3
CASSLTSTDTQYF
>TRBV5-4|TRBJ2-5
CASSLGDRGWETQYF
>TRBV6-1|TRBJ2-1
CASSETGTEQFF
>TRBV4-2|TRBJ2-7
CASSPSWGPGEQYF
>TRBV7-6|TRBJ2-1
CASSRGLAGRNEQFF
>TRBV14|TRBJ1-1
CASRETGEKPYPEAFF
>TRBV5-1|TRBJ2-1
CASSLSQGWHNEQFF
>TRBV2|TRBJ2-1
CATTYSYNEQFF
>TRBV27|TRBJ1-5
CASREAGGTGTYSNQPQHF
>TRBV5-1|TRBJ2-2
CASRKGTGELFF
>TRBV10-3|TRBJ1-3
CAISDLGLSSGNTIYF
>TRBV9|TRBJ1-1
CASSDPPGRAAEAFF
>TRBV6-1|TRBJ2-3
CASSEASGGRLATDTQYF